This TCR beta chain was retrieved from a study of pediatric ulcerative colitis. Study-level background: Most patients had pancolitis, and two had left-sided colitis.

Overall study results and limits: Clonal expansions reduced rectal repertoire diversity in acute severe colitis. All ulcerative colitis patients, but no controls, carried a couple of rectal clonotypes. Compared with controls, ulcerative colitis showed greater blood-rectum clone sharing.

TCRdb keeps only in-frame clones here, not all; method: immunoSEQ multiplex PCR. This repertoire shows 65,000 or so clones, roughly nine tenths found once; its top ten account for nearly 3.5%. For this clone: Its antigen remains unknown.

Germline V gives CDR1 SGHTA, CDR2 FQGNSA. Trimming cost V 3 bases and J 1 base; bases outside gene matches: 9. The CDR3 length is 17 residues. The J gene is TRBJ1-5, the V gene TRBV7-2; 7 bases map to TRBD1. The clonotype was recovered from a boy younger than 18 with severe ulcerative colitis. Input material: blood. CDR3 nucleotide sequence: TGTGCCAGCAGCTTTGCGACAGGGAGTCGGAGCAATCAGCCCCAGCATTTT. This translates into CASSFATGSRSNQPQHF.